This T cell receptor (beta chain) is drawn from a study of CD4 T cells in relation to SARS-CoV-2 and coronaviruses. Looking at the study overall: Convalescent donors were aged about 21 to 72, with median roughly 42 years. Convalescent patients were fewer than ten males and 4 females; two were Hispanic.

The CDR3 covers 15 residues. Trimming pared 1 base from V and 4 bases from J, leaving 11 bases between. Germline CDR1 and CDR2: LGHNA and YSLEER. Study-wide results and limits: Crossreactivity was assessed only for spike protein, not other viral proteins.

Some clones are missing from TCRdb's copy, which holds only in-frame ones; the method was immunoSEQ multiplex PCR. The repertoire holds about 38,000 clones, with under 80% as singletons. In its sample, this clone was seen a few times. Its antigen is not known. Sorted naive or memory CD4+ cells met CEF peptides for 9 to 11 days. This TCR came from an adult with COVID-19. V gene TRBV4-3 combines with J gene TRBJ2-1; maybe TRBD2 (6 bases). Sequencing was carried out using memory CD4+ T cells from PBMCs, cultured in vitro. The CDR3 nucleotides read TGCGCCAGCAGCCAAGTTAGCGGTACATACAATGAGCAGTTCTTC. This encodes CASSQVSGTYNEQFF.